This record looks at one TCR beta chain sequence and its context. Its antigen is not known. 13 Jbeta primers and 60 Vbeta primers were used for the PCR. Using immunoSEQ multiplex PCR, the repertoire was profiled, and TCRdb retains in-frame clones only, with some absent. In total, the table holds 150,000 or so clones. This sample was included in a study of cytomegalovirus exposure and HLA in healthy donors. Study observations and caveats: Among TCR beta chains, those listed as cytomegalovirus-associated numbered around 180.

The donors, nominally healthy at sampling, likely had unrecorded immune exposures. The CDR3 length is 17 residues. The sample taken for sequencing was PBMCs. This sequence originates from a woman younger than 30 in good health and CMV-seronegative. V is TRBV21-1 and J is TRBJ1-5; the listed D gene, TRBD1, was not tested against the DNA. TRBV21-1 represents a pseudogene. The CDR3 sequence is CASSKVTTEKGDQPQHF. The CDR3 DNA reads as TGTGCCAGCAGCAAAGTGACAACGGAGAAGGGGGATCAGCCCCAGCATTTT.